Listed here are 14 T cell receptor beta chains from one sample, sequenced in a study of blood T cell repertoires in COVID-19. Some clones are missing from TCRdb's copy, which holds only in-frame ones; the method was immunoSEQ multiplex PCR. The sample has fewer than 350,000 clones, 85% seen once. Sequencing used peripheral blood. The receptors here all came from a woman aged 45-65 years with active or convalescent COVID-19.

This sequence joins TRBV6-5 and TRBJ1-6; D is perhaps TRBD1 (5 bases). The ends were cut back, 2 bases at V and 4 bases at J, with 12 bases in the middle. This CDR3 contains 16 residues. Germline lookup yields CDR1 MNHEY and CDR2 SVGAGI. CDR3 coding DNA: TGTGCCAGCAGTTACGCCAGGGCCCCTTATAATTCACCCCTCCACTTT. Translated: CASSYARAPYNSPLHF.

The gene calls are TRBV7-9 and TRBJ2-1; a possible D gene is TRBD1 (6 bases). With 3 bases removed from V and 10 bases from J, the gap between germline ends came to 10 bases. The CDR3 covers 12 residues. CDR1 is SEHNR and CDR2 is FQNEAQ in the germline V gene (reference sequence). CDR3 residues: CASSFKGEEQFF. The CDR3 bases are TGTGCCAGCAGCTTCAAGGGGGAGGAGCAGTTCTTC.

The gene calls are TRBV5-4 and TRBJ1-6, with D tentatively TRBD1 (6 bases). CDR1 is SGHNT, CDR2 YYREEE, per germline (reference sequence). V lost 2 bases to trimming and J lost 3 bases, with 12 bases between them. This CDR3 region has 16 residues. The CDR3 loop reads CASSLGGAGYNSPLHF. The CDR3 nucleotides read TGTGCCAGCAGCTTAGGGGGGGCCGGCTATAATTCACCCCTCCACTTT.

The chain has TRBV6-1 and TRBJ1-5; TRBD1 agrees at 7 bases. Germline V gene lookup returns CDR1 MNHNS and CDR2 SASEGT. Trimming took 4 bases from V and 0 from J; bases not matched to a gene: 15. This CDR3 region has 19 residues. CDR3 bases: TGTGCCAGCAGTGGGCCCGGAAGGGGGCAACTCCTTAGCAATCAGCCCCAGCATTTT. This gives the protein CASSGPGRGQLLSNQPQHF.

The V call is TRBV28, the J call TRBJ1-5; 7 positions match TRBD1. CDR1 is MDHEN, CDR2 SYDVKM, per germline. This CDR3 is 14 amino acids long. Trimming took 10 bases from V and 2 from J; bases not matched to a gene: 8. CDR3 amino acids: CAICIGQGNQPQHF. The CDR3 nucleotides are TGTGCCATCTGCATAGGACAGGGCAATCAGCCCCAGCATTTT.

This chain joins TRBV7-8 and TRBJ1-4, with a tentative D call TRBD1 (6 bases). The germline V gene encodes CDR1 SGHVS and CDR2 FQNEAQ. The CDR3 is 16 amino acids. V gave up 2 bases and J gave up 1 base, with 11 bases separating them. DNA of the CDR3: TGTGCCAGCAGCTTACTGAAGGGGGTAACTAATGAAAAACTGTTTTTT. It encodes CASSLLKGVTNEKLFF. Combining the CDR3 with reference TRBV7-8 and TRBJ1-4 gives the whole variable domain GAGVSQSPRYKVAKRGQDVALRCDPISGHVSLFWYQQALGQGPEFLTYFQNEAQLDKSGLPSDRFFAERPEGSVSTLKIQRTQQEDSAVYLCASSLLKGVTNEKLFFGSGTQLSVL.

The chain carries TRBV4-1 and TRBJ2-1, with 12 bases identical to TRBD2. V dropped 6 bases and J dropped 5; count of bases not matched to a gene: 2. Germline CDR1 MGHRA, CDR2 YSYEKL. This CDR3 contains 14 residues. The chain's CDR3 is CASRGLAGNNEQFF. The CDR3 region has the DNA TGCGCCAGCAGAGGACTAGCGGGAAACAATGAGCAGTTCTTC.

The rearrangement joins TRBV27 to TRBJ2-1; TRBD2 matches at 8 bases. J gave up 7 bases and V 2 bases, and 7 bases lay outside the gene matches. The V gene's germline CDR1 is MNHEY and CDR2 SMNVEV (reference sequence). This CDR3 is built from 15 residues. CDR3 amino acids: CASSLRREAGNEQFF. Here the CDR3 DNA reads TGTGCCAGCAGTTTAAGGCGGGAGGCGGGGAATGAGCAGTTCTTC.

The rearrangement links TRBV18 to TRBJ2-7; 7 nucleotides agree with TRBD2. The CDR3 length is 15 residues. In germline, CDR1 is KGHSH, CDR2 LQKENI. V shed 3 bases and J 2 bases; nucleotides not matched to a gene: 7. CDR3 DNA sequence: TGTGCCAGCTCACCGGGAGGGTTTGAAACCTACGAGCAGTACTTC. It encodes CASSPGGFETYEQYF.

J is TRBJ2-7 and V is TRBV5-5; 10 nucleotides agree with TRBD2. The CDR3 sequence is 15 residues long. The V segment lost 0 bases and the J segment 5 bases; nucleotides outside the gene matches: 5. The germline gives CDR1 SGHKS, CDR2 YYEKEE (reference sequence). CDR3 DNA sequence: TGTGCCAGCAGCTTGGAGAGCGGGAGGGCCCACGAGCAGTACTTC. Translation gives CASSLESGRAHEQYF.

This chain connects TRBV24-1 to TRBJ2-1; 7 nucleotides align to TRBD2. V was pared by 3 bases and J by 6 bases, with 1 base of the junction left unmatched. From germline, CDR1 is KGHDR and CDR2 SFDVKD. The CDR3 has 13 residues. CDR3: CATSDGTTNEQFF. CDR3 nucleotide sequence: TGTGCCACCAGTGATGGGACTACCAATGAGCAGTTCTTC.

This chain connects TRBV6-5 to TRBJ2-3; a possible D gene is TRBD1 (7 bases). CDR1 and CDR2 (germline): MNHEY, SVGAGI. V was trimmed by 4 bases and J by 4 bases, leaving 12 bases between them. The CDR3 is made up of 14 amino acids. The CDR3 region is CASSLGQRADTQYF. The CDR3 bases are TGTGCCAGCAGTTTGGGACAGCGGGCAGATACGCAGTATTTT.

The CDR3 is CASSQDGLRAFF. CDR3 DNA: TGTGCCAGCTCACAGGACGGACTCCGAGCTTTCTTT. The rearrangement joins TRBV18 to TRBJ1-1, with D unclear. This CDR3 is 12 amino acids long. Per germline, CDR1 KGHSH and CDR2 LQKENI. Trimming removed 4 bases at V and 10 bases at J, with 13 bases between.

This clone was seen a few times. CDR3 residues: CASSLRGRAYYEQYF. The CDR3 DNA is TGTGCCAGCAGTTTAAGGGGGAGGGCCTACTACGAGCAGTACTTC. This chain joins TRBV27 and TRBJ2-7, with a possible D match to TRBD2 (7 bases). Germline assignment: CDR1 MNHEY and CDR2 SMNVEV (reference sequence). Trimming shortened V by 2 bases and J by 3 bases, and 14 bases separated the two germline ends. The CDR3 runs 15 residues.